This T cell receptor beta chain was captured by sequencing in a study of shared clonotypes between healthy human individuals. Overall study findings and caveats: For naive CD4 cells, around 5% of clonotypes were shared across a few donors.

Sequencing was at deep level. The repertoire was sequenced with immunoSEQ multiplex PCR; TCRdb's copy has only in-frame clones and lacks some. The table shows roughly 2,500,000 clones, with 80% to 95% occurring only once. Points on this clone: Its target is not known.

The CDR3 runs to 15 residues. The trim removed 2 bases at V and 7 bases at J, leaving 6 bases unmatched. CDR1 SGDLS and CDR2 YYNGEE come from the germline V gene. Input material: naive CD4+ T cells from PBMCs. Documented subset: CD45RA+ positively selected. This TCR came from a man between 18 and 29 years old in good health. Some clones in this sample may be carry-over from other donors' samples. The chain links TRBV9 to TRBJ2-2, with 9 bases lining up with TRBD1. The CDR3 region is CASSVSQGAGGELFF. As DNA, the CDR3 is TGTGCCAGCAGCGTTTCACAGGGGGCCGGCGGGGAGCTGTTTTTT.